The sample holds a few counts of the clone carrying this T cell receptor (beta chain). The second PCR ran about 6 to 12 cycles with a sample-barcoded 5' primer and J-beta primers. In TCRdb, the 5' RACE reads were re-called with MiXCR into one record per CDR3 protein. The sample holds more than 800,000 distinct CDR3 sequences, 35% to 55% seen once. This CDR3 contains 18 residues. Germline-derived CDR1 and CDR2 are MNHEY and SMNVEV (reference sequence). Trimming cost V 2 bases and J 4 bases; bases outside gene matches: 12. This record comes from a study of blood T cells in healthy people across ages. Material for sequencing was blood. The chain carries TRBV27 and TRBJ2-5; 11 bases align to TRBD1. The TCR sequence derives from a woman between 55 and 75 years old in good health. CDR3 sequence: CASSLNFPGQGVRETQYF. The CDR3 DNA reads TGTGCCAGCAGTTTAAACTTTCCGGGACAGGGGGTTCGAGAGACCCAGTACTTC.